These 19 T cell receptor beta chains came from one sample sequenced in a study of blood T cell repertoires in COVID-19. TCRdb's table, derived via immunoSEQ multiplex PCR, lists solely in-frame clones and lacks some. The sample holds 150,000 or so clones, around 91% seen once. Sequenced material: peripheral blood. These receptors came from a young man with COVID-19, enrolled during active disease.

The rearrangement links TRBV13 to TRBJ2-1; 10 bases are a match to TRBD2. Germline assignment: CDR1 PRHDT and CDR2 FYEKMQ (reference sequence). J gave up 0 bases and V 8 bases, and 4 bases lay outside the gene matches. This CDR3 has 15 residues. The CDR3 reads CASASGSASYNEQFF. CDR3 coding DNA: TGTGCCAGCGCTAGCGGGAGTGCCTCCTACAATGAGCAGTTCTTC.

The rearrangement uses TRBV5-5 and TRBJ2-7; TRBD2 matches 7 bases. CDR1 SGHKS and CDR2 YYEKEE come from the germline V gene (reference sequence). There are 15 residues in the CDR3. V gave up 0 bases and J gave up 1 base; unmatched junction bases: 4. DNA of the CDR3: TGTGCCAGCAGCTTGGTACAGCGGGATTCCTACGAGCAGTACTTC. Translating it yields CASSLVQRDSYEQYF.

V is TRBV28 and J is TRBJ1-5; 7 positions match TRBD1. The germline CDR1 and CDR2 sequences are MDHEN and SYDVKM. The J segment lost 1 base and the V segment lost 10 bases, leaving 7 bases of the junction unmatched. The CDR3 has 14 residues. As DNA, the CDR3 is TGTGCCACCGCGCAGGGGGTAAGCAATCAGCCCCAGCATTTT. Residues: CATAQGVSNQPQHF.

V gene TRBV9 combines with J gene TRBJ2-5; 8 nucleotides match TRBD2. The CDR3 sequence is 16 residues long. CDR1 SGDLS and CDR2 YYNGEE come from the germline V gene. With 0 bases clipped from V and 4 bases from J, the junction kept 8 bases outside the gene matches. CDR3 DNA: TGTGCCAGCAGCGTAGGTCAGCGGGGGCCCCGAGAGACCCAGTACTTC. Its protein is CASSVGQRGPRETQYF. The variable domain in full, completed from reference TRBV9 and TRBJ2-5, reads DSGVTQTPKHLITATGQRVTLRCSPRSGDLSVYWYQQSLDQGLQFLIQYYNGEERAKGNILERFSAQQFPDLHSELNLSSLELGDSALYFCASSVGQRGPRETQYFGPGTRLLVL.

This chain links TRBV6-6 with TRBJ2-3; 13 bases are shared with TRBD2. V shed 5 bases, J shed 3 bases, and the junction held 5 bases outside the gene matches. This CDR3 is built from 16 residues. CDR1 and CDR2 from the germline V gene are MNHNY and SVGAGI (reference sequence). The DNA for the CDR3 is TGTGCCAGCAGTACCGGGACTAGCGGGATTACAGATACGCAGTATTTT. It codes for CASSTGTSGITDTQYF.

The sample holds one count of this clone. The chain is built from TRBV28 and TRBJ1-2; TRBD1 matches at 7 bases. The V and J ends lost 5 bases and 7 bases, in that order; junction bases with no gene match: 4. Germline V lookup: CDR1 MDHEN, CDR2 SYDVKM. CDR3 size: 12 residues. The CDR3 region is CASSRPGGGYTF. The CDR3 DNA reads as TGTGCCAGCAGTAGGCCAGGGGGTGGCTACACCTTC.

This chain connects TRBV11-3 to TRBJ2-7; the match to TRBD1 covers 9 bases. Germline-derived CDR1 and CDR2 are SGHNT and YENEEA. There are 14 residues in the CDR3. V was clipped by 4 bases and J by 3 bases; unmatched bases: 4. The CDR3 region has the DNA TGTGCCAGCAGCTCCGGGACAGGGATCTACGAGCAGTACTTC. Translation gives CASSSGTGIYEQYF.

The V and J genes are TRBV2 and TRBJ2-3; 9 bases match TRBD1. The J segment lost 4 bases and the V segment lost 4 bases, leaving 6 bases of the junction unmatched. Germline values: CDR1 SNHLY, CDR2 FYNNEI. This CDR3 spans 15 amino acids. For the CDR3, the DNA is TGTGCCAGCAGTGGGGGACAGGGCAATGCAGATACGCAGTATTTT. Encoded protein: CASSGGQGNADTQYF.

The CDR3, as DNA: TGCACCAGCAGCCAAGAAATCCGAGCCTCTGGGGCCAACGTCCTGACTTTC. Translation: CTSSQEIRASGANVLTF. V gene TRBV1 combines with J gene TRBJ2-6; the table calls TRBD2, which could not be checked here. TRBV1 is a documented pseudogene. The length of the CDR3 is 17 residues.

The chain uses TRBV9 and TRBJ2-3; TRBD2 is a possible D gene (6 bases). CDR1 is SGDLS, CDR2 YYNGEE, per germline. V gave up 3 bases and J gave up 4 bases, with 18 bases separating them. This CDR3 spans 16 amino acids. The DNA of the CDR3 is TGTGCCAGCAGCGCCCCTCGGGGGAGACGCCCAGATACGCAGTATTTT. It encodes CASSAPRGRRPDTQYF. The complete variable domain, with remaining parts taken from reference TRBV9 and TRBJ2-3, reads DSGVTQTPKHLITATGQRVTLRCSPRSGDLSVYWYQQSLDQGLQFLIQYYNGEERAKGNILERFSAQQFPDLHSELNLSSLELGDSALYFCASSAPRGRRPDTQYFGPGTRLTVL.

The V call is TRBV12-3 or TRBV12-4, the J call TRBJ2-1; D may be TRBD2 (5 bases). Trimming removed 4 bases from V and 9 bases from J, with 13 bases in between. This CDR3 comprises 13 residues. CDR3 nucleotides: TGTGCCAGCAGTTCCCTCGGGGTTGGTGAGCAGTTCTTC. Translating gives CASSSLGVGEQFF.

This clone was recorded once. The junction departs from the called germline gene at one end, perhaps through a read error. This chain joins TRBV5-1 and TRBJ1-4; 7 nucleotides agree with TRBD1. The germline CDR1 and CDR2 sequences are SGHRS and YFSETQ. The CDR3 runs to 15 residues. The CDR3: CASSLGGGPNEKLLF. The CDR3 DNA reads as TGCGCCAGCAGCTTGGGAGGGGGCCCCAATGAAAAACTGCTTTTT.

The chain combines TRBV29-1 with TRBJ1-2; 8 nucleotides match TRBD1. With 1 base clipped from V and 4 bases from J, the junction kept 11 bases outside the gene matches. The CDR3 is made up of 16 amino acids. From germline, CDR1 is SQVTM and CDR2 ANQGSEA. CDR3 nucleotide sequence: TGCAGCGTTGAAGCCGGACGGACAGGGTTTCCCTATGGCTACACCTTC. It is translated as CSVEAGRTGFPYGYTF.

The V gene is TRBV28, the J gene TRBJ2-7, with TRBD1 matching 9 bases. CDR3 length equals 15 residues. Germline CDR1 and CDR2: MDHEN and SYDVKM. With 5 bases clipped from V and 2 bases from J, the junction kept 7 bases outside the gene matches. CDR3 sequence reads: CASSPYRTGAYEQYF. CDR3 sequence (DNA): TGTGCCAGCAGTCCTTACCGGACAGGGGCCTACGAGCAGTACTTC. The full variable domain, rest sourced from reference TRBV28 and TRBJ2-7, is DVKVTQSSRYLVKRTGEKVFLECVQDMDHENMFWYRQDPGLGLRLIYFSYDVKMKEKGDIPEGYSVSREKKERFSLILESASTNQTSMYLCASSPYRTGAYEQYFGPGTRLTVT.

This sequence joins TRBV15 and TRBJ2-5; TRBD2 matches at 10 bases. V gave up 2 bases and J gave up 1 base; unmatched junction bases: 4. This CDR3 contains 16 residues. CDR1 and CDR2 (germline): LNHNV, YYDKDF (reference sequence). In DNA form, the CDR3 reads TGTGCCACCAGCAGACTAGCGGGAGCCGCCCAAGAGACCCAGTACTTC. The encoded protein is CATSRLAGAAQETQYF.

The chain employs TRBV28 and TRBJ2-3; D is possibly TRBD2 (6 bases). Germline V gene data show CDR1 as MDHEN and CDR2 as SYDVKM. There are 14 residues in the CDR3. The V end lost 6 bases, the J end lost 6 bases, and 16 bases lay between the germline ends. This chain's CDR3 is CASSRDLAMDTQYF. DNA of the CDR3: TGTGCCAGCAGCCGGGACTTAGCAATGGATACGCAGTATTTT.

This chain joins TRBV9 and TRBJ2-2, with 7 bases lining up with TRBD2. The CDR3 runs to 17 residues. With V trimmed by 0 bases and J by 2 bases, 7 bases remained unmatched. Germline CDR1 is SGDLS and CDR2 is YYNGEE. In nucleotides, the CDR3 is TGTGCCAGCAGCGTAGATGCGGGAGCGGTAAACACCGGGGAGCTGTTTTTT. The encoded protein is CASSVDAGAVNTGELFF.

The rearrangement links TRBV11-2 to TRBJ1-1, with TRBD1 identical over 7 bases. The germline V gene encodes CDR1 SGHAT and CDR2 FQNNGV. After removal of 2 bases from V and 4 bases from J, the junction contained 10 bases not matched to a gene. This CDR3 region has 16 residues. Here the CDR3 DNA reads TGTGCCAGCAGCTTAATGCAGGGGGGAGTGGGCACTGAAGCTTTCTTT. It codes for CASSLMQGGVGTEAFF.

The chain employs TRBV5-1 and TRBJ1-3; possibly TRBD1 for D (5 bases). CDR1 SGHRS and CDR2 YFSETQ come from the germline V gene. This CDR3 comprises 13 residues. With 4 bases removed from V and 8 bases from J, the gap between germline ends came to 13 bases. Here the CDR3 reads CASSLGLRDTIYF. CDR3 nucleotides: TGCGCCAGCAGCCTGGGACTCCGTGACACCATATATTTT.